This TCR beta chain was sequenced during a study of shared clonotypes between healthy human individuals. Study-level background: The donor pool was made up of a couple of women and a few men aged 18 to 49.

Concerning this clone itself: The sample holds other DNA sequences that translate to the same CDR3.

The V gene end was trimmed by 2 bases and the J gene end by 5 bases; junction bases not matched to a gene: 6. Germline V CDR1 and CDR2: SGHNT, YYREEE (reference sequence). CDR3 length: 15 residues. The investigators split CD4+ cells into a CD45RA+ naive subset and a CD45RA-negative memory subset. Sorted-subset replicate PCR reactions contained 150 to 200 ng DNA, corresponding to about 30,000 T cell genomes. Produced via immunoSEQ multiplex PCR; TCRdb's table is partial and in-frame only. The sample lists about 2 million clones, roughly 96% occurring once. This receptor was taken from a young man in good health. The sequencing sample was made of naive CD4+ T cells sorted from blood. Subset denoted: CD45RA+ positively selected. The genes are TRBV5-4 and TRBJ2-5; 10 nucleotides align to TRBD2. CDR3 in amino acids: CASSLPSGGGETQYF. The CDR3 nucleotides read TGTGCCAGCAGCTTACCTAGCGGGGGAGGGGAGACCCAGTACTTC.